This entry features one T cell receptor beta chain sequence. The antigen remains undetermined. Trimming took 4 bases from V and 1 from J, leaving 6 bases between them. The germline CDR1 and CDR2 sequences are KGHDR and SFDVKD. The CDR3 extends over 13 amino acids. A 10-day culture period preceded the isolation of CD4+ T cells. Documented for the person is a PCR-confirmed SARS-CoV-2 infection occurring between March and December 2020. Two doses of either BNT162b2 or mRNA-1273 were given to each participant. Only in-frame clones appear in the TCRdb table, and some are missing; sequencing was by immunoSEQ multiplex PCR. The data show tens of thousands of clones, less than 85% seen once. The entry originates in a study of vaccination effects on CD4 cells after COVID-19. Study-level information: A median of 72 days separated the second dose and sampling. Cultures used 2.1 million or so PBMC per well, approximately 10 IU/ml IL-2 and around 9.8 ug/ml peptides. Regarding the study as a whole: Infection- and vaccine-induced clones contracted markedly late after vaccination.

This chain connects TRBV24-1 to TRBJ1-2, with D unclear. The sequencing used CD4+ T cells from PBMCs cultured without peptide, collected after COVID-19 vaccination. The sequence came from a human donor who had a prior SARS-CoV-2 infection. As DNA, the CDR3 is TGTGCCACCAGTGAAGACGGTAACTATGGCTACACCTTC. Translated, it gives CATSEDGNYGYTF.